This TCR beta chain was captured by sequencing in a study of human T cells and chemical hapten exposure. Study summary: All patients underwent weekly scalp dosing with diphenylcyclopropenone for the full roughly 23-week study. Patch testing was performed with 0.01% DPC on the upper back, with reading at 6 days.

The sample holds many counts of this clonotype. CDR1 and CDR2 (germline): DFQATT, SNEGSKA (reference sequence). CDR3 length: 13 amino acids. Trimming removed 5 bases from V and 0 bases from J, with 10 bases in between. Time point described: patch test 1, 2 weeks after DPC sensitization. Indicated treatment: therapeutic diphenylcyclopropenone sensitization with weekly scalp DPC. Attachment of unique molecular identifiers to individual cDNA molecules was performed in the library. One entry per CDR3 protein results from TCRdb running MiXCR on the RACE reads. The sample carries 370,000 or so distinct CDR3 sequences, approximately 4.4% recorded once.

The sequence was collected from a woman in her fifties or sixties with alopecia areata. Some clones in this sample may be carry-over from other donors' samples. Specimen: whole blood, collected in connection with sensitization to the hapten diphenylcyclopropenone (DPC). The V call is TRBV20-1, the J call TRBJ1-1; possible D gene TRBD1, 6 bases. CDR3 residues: CSAPDRMNTEAFF. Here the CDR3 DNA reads TGCAGTGCTCCCGACAGGATGAACACTGAAGCTTTCTTT.